These T cell receptor beta chains were read from a single sample in a study of T cell responses to AZD1222 COVID-19 vaccine. TCRdb keeps only in-frame clones here, not all; method: immunoSEQ multiplex PCR. Of approximately 100,000 clones in the sample, 86% were seen once. The sample consisted of peripheral blood, taken on day 0 of AZD1222 vaccination. The origin of the receptors is an adult in good health. Both conserved end residues are part of each CDR3. A D gene is named only where the DNA matches it firmly. For some rows the clone size is stated as once, few or many, or as a class when expanded; others skip it.

j_gene	v_gene	d_gene	abundance	CDR3nt	CDR3aa
TRBJ2-1	TRBV19	NA	NA	TGTGCCAGTAGTCAGGGTCGTGGCTCCTACAATGAGCAGTTCTTC	CASSQGRGSYNEQFF
TRBJ2-1	TRBV6-2/TRBV6-3	TRBD2	NA	TGTGCCAGCAGTAAGCCGGGACTAGCGGGCGATGAGCAGTTCTTC	CASSKPGLAGDEQFF
TRBJ2-7	TRBV28	TRBD1	NA	TGTGCCAGCATTTCCGGGGGGACAGGGGGTTTCGAGCAGTACTTC	CASISGGTGGFEQYF
TRBJ1-5	TRBV6-1	NA	NA	TGTGCCAGCAGTGTATCCGGCACCCTGGGAAATCAGCCCCAGCATTTT	CASSVSGTLGNQPQHF
TRBJ1-1	TRBV12-3/TRBV12-4	NA	many	TGTGCCAGCAGTTTTCGTCAGCGCCCATCGTTT	CASSFRQRPSF
TRBJ2-7	TRBV5-4	NA	NA	TGTGCCAGCAGCGGCGGGACACCGCCGTACGAGCAGTACTTC	CASSGGTPPYEQYF
TRBJ1-1	TRBV11-1	TRBD1	NA	TGTGCCAGCACCGAGGGACAGGAAGCTTTCTTT	CASTEGQEAFF
TRBJ1-4	TRBV5-1	NA	NA	TGCGCCAGCAGCCTTACAGGGTCTAATGAAAAACTGTTTTTT	CASSLTGSNEKLFF
TRBJ2-3	TRBV15	NA	NA	TGTGCCACCAGCAGAGCCCAAGATACGCAGTATTTT	CATSRAQDTQYF
TRBJ2-7	TRBV2	NA	NA	TGTGCCAGCAGTGTTGAGGGTTTGGGTGAGCAGTACTTC	CASSVEGLGEQYF
TRBJ1-2	TRBV3-1/TRBV3-2	TRBD1	NA	TGTGCCAGCAGCCAAGATTGGGCTCAGGGGGTCTATGGCTACACCTTC	CASSQDWAQGVYGYTF
TRBJ1-5	TRBV28	NA	NA	TGTGCCAGCAGTTTACTTTTAGCAGGCCGCAATCAGCCCCAGCATTTT	CASSLLLAGRNQPQHF
TRBJ1-1	TRBV29-1	NA	NA	TGCAGCGTTGGGTACGGCCCGGGGACTGAAGCTTTCTTT	CSVGYGPGTEAFF
TRBJ1-3	TRBV10-2	NA	NA	TGCGCCAGCAGTGAGTGGGGGCGAGATGGAAACACCATATATTTT	CASSEWGRDGNTIYF
TRBJ1-2	TRBV7-2	NA	NA	TGTGCCAGCAGCTTAGTCGGGGGATACGGCTACACCTTC	CASSLVGGYGYTF
TRBJ1-1	TRBV28	NA	NA	TGTGCCAGCAGCTCCCGGGGACATTTCTTT	CASSSRGHFF
TRBJ1-2	TRBV30	NA	NA	TGTGCCTGGAGTGTTGGGGGCGCGGGGGGCTACACCTTC	CAWSVGGAGGYTF
TRBJ2-3	TRBV3-1/TRBV3-2	TRBD2	NA	TGTGCCAGCAGCCTACAAGCGGGGCGCACAGATACGCAGTATTTT	CASSLQAGRTDTQYF
TRBJ1-2	TRBV28	TRBD1	NA	TGTGCCAGCAGCCGACTCCTGTACGGGACAGGGGAGGGTGGCTACACCTTC	CASSRLLYGTGEGGYTF
TRBJ1-1	TRBV30	TRBD1	NA	TGTGCCTGGAGTGTAACTGTGGGACAGTCTGAAGCTTTCTTT	CAWSVTVGQSEAFF
TRBJ2-1	TRBV19	TRBD2	NA	TGTGCCAGTACCACGACTAGCGAAATTCTTCGGGGCCCCTACAATGAGCAGTTCTTC	CASTTTSEILRGPYNEQFF
TRBJ2-7	TRBV7-2	NA	medium-sized	TGTGCCAGCAGCCCCCGAGGGGCTGGGCGGGAAGAGCAGTACTTC	CASSPRGAGREEQYF
TRBJ2-1	TRBV5-1	NA	NA	TGCGCCAGCAGCTTTGAGTTTAGGGGTAACAATGAGCAGTTCTTC	CASSFEFRGNNEQFF
TRBJ1-5	TRBV7-2	TRBD1	NA	TGTGCCAGCAGCGGGGACAGGGAGGTCGGTCAGCCCCAGCATTTT	CASSGDREVGQPQHF
TRBJ1-1	TRBV28	NA	once	TGTGCCGGTTCGGGAGGGAACACTGAAGCTTTCTTT	CAGSGGNTEAFF